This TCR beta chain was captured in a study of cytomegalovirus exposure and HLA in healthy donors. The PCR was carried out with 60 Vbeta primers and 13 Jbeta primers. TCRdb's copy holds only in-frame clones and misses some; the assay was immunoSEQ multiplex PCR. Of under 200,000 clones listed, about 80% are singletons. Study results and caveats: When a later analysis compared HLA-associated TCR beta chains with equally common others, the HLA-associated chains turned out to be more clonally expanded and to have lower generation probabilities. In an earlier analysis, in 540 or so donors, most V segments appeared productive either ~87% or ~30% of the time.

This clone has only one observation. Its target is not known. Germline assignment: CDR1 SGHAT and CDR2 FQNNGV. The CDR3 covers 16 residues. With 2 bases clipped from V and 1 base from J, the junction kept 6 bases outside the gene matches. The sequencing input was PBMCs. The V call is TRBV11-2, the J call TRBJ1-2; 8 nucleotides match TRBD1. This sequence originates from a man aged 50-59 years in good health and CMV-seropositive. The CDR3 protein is CASSLPRTGYNYGYTF. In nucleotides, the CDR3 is TGTGCCAGCAGCTTACCCAGGACAGGGTATAACTATGGCTACACCTTC.